This TCR beta chain derives from a study of cytomegalovirus exposure and HLA in healthy donors listed by TCRdb under 2017. As for the study more broadly: An earlier analysis of roughly 610 of the donors reported around 280 Gb of sequence data and 100 million to 120 million unique TCR beta sequences obtained from about 179 million T cells. Approximately 300 gigabases of sequencing data and tens of millions of unique TCR sequences were included in an early release covering roughly 700 HLA-typed donors. Of the 398 genotyped donors, approximately 83% fell in the genetic ancestry cluster associated with self-reported Caucasian donors. The aim of the study was to test whether cataloging public T cell receptors could identify signatures of past pathogen exposure. Using immunosequencing, the study profiled T cell repertoires from about 620 subjects and related those repertoires to cytomegalovirus serostatus. Along with the approximately 600-subject first cohort, a separate validation cohort of over a hundred different subjects was used. To predict cytomegalovirus infection status, the study combined high-throughput TCR immunosequencing, statistical association of individual TCRs with disease status, and machine learning. A later analysis re-analyzed previously published TCR beta repertoires from hundreds of donors and added high-resolution HLA genotyping to study TCR occurrence patterns. Rather than drawing on any new phenotypic data, the later analysis identified candidate immune exposures from TCR beta sequences and the way those sequences occurred across donors. In an earlier analysis of 587 of the donors, high-throughput TCR beta sequencing was used to judge whether each TCR beta V gene segment behaved as functional or pseudogenic. Alongside the repertoire data, information on donor age, sex, ethnicity and CMV serostatus was compiled. Genome-wide SNP genotypes for about 65% of the roughly 700 donors were used in a later genetic analysis, which treated that subset as a discovery cohort. All discovery cohort repertoires had been generated on a single sequencing platform. HLA typing covered class I and class II loci at four-digit resolution. The number of donors typed differed by locus, with about 620-630 for A, B, C, DRB1 and DQB1, 522 for DQA1, 606 for DPA1, and roughly 450 for DPB1. Five DR-DQ haplotypes were handled as single units for association and clustering, since linkage in the cohort was strong. On average, around 240,000 unique TCR beta nucleotide sequences were sequenced per donor among a few hundred genotyped donors of the cohort, with 15% to 20% of those sequences being non-productive.

Concerning this clone: Its antigen has not been determined. No base-level quality is on record; no much larger clone is a single base apart.

V lost 0 bases and J lost 6 bases; the stretch between them is 12 bases long. Taken from the germline V gene (reference sequence), the CDR1 and CDR2 loops are LNHNV and YYDKDF. Including cysteine and phenylalanine, the CDR3 has 14 amino acids. The retained sequence is limited to the CDR3, 42 bases, with the frame set at the first base. Here is what the overall study found, with its caveats: Most CMV-associated TCR beta chains appeared to be HLA-restricted in a later analysis, and the HLA associations seemed to be driven largely by CMV exposure. The presence/absence analyses assumed that sequencing depth was roughly uniform across donors, and that assumption may not be true. According to the authors, the approach could potentially be generalized to other disease states and immunological phenotypes. Correlated functional status among segregating V segments might reflect linkage disequilibrium, but an unknown experimental factor could not be ruled out. Because HLA typing was missing for some donors at each locus, association tests included only the typed subset. V-gene and J-gene trimming of TCR beta chains was associated with a missense DCLRE1C variant in a later genetic analysis, and the association was replicated in an independent cohort. Some IMGT-functional V segments, including TRBV6-2 and TRBV6-3, could not be distinguished by the 87-base-pair reads and were therefore excluded. In an earlier analysis of approximately 590 of the donors, most TCR beta V segments appeared in productive rearrangements about 87% or about 30% of the time, broadly matching IMGT annotations. A cluster of highly shared sequence variants was judged likely to represent a technical artifact of the sequencing pipeline. While some public TCRs were present in many individuals, most TCR sequences turned up only very rarely across donors. Only TCR beta chains were sequenced in this cohort, and the absence of alpha or paired-chain data limited detectable features. A further reported finding was that TCR beta sequences accurately predicted the HLA-A and HLA-B alleles for most subjects in the first cohort. A total of roughly 160 TCR beta chains were listed by the study as associated with cytomegalovirus. Because counts were too low, roughly 17 rarely observed V segments, including chromosome 9 orphons, were left out of the earlier analysis of a few hundred of the donors. In vitro tests confirmed that a few of the cytomegalovirus-associated TCR beta chains recognize cytomegalovirus antigens. Several of the top co-occurrence clusters appeared to be linked to parvovirus B19, influenza, CMV and Epstein-Barr virus, according to a later analysis. A later analysis found that HLA-associated TCR beta chains were more clonally expanded and had lower generation probabilities than equally common non-associated chains. Cytomegalovirus status was reported to be diagnosed by the classifier with high specificity and sensitivity in both the original and validation cohorts. In a later analysis, 15,000 to 20,000 TCR beta sequences were associated with specific HLA alleles at a false discovery rate of 0.05. According to a later analysis, TCR association rates differed among HLA loci, with DRB1 alleles showing the most associated TCRs and HLA-C alleles showing the fewest. When HLA alleles, especially DR and DQ, strongly co-occurred, TCR associations were difficult to assign to individual alleles. For the cohort, immune exposure information was limited to CMV serostatus. Compared with the 666-donor mean, donors in an Asian-associated ancestry cluster had fewer N-insertions in productive TCRs, according to a later genetic analysis.

The cohort consisted of some 670 healthy bone marrow donors. Cohort members were all nominally healthy when sampled, although unrecorded immune exposures were likely present. The donor tested CMV seronegative, placing the donor among the approximately 360 seronegative members of the cohort. A peripheral blood sample was collected from each donor, and TCR beta sequencing was performed on peripheral blood mononuclear cells. Genomic DNA was extracted from the blood cell samples with the Qiagen DNeasy Blood Extraction Kit. The method behind the library was the immunoSEQ multiplex PCR assay. The multiplex PCR relied on a mix of 60 forward primers for TCR Vbeta segments and 13 reverse primers for TCR Jbeta segments. A multiplex PCR assay on genomic DNA amplified the CDR3 region of rearranged TCR beta genes. The amplified TCR beta libraries were sequenced on the Illumina HiSeq System as 87-base-pair reads. Per the authors' processing: A later analysis tallied around 82 million unique TCR beta chains across the 666 repertoires, and around 10 million of those chains were shared by two or more donors. Raw reads were error-corrected and collapsed into unique sequences with a nearest-neighbor algorithm that merged closely related sequences to remove PCR and sequencing errors. Alignment of CDR3 sequences to IMGT reference sequences was used to assign V, D and J gene segments. For a sequence to be retained, a match of at least six nucleotides was required to both a V gene segment and a J gene segment. A rearrangement was called productive if the CDR3 had no stop codons and remained in frame with V and J, and every other rearrangement was called non-productive. Following IMGT convention, CDR3 was defined as the stretch from the second conserved V-encoded cysteine to the conserved J-encoded phenylalanine. Sequences without an unambiguous match to a single V gene segment were excluded from the earlier analysis of about 630 of the donors. An earlier analysis of 587 of the donors called V segments functional above 56.7% productive rearrangements and segregating when the between-donor standard deviation exceeded 5%. A statistical classification framework was built for diagnosing cytomegalovirus status from the catalog of TCR beta chain sequences. A later analysis assigned V and J genes by comparing TCR nucleotide sequences with IMGT/GENE-DB human TR gene sequences. The TCRdist pipeline was used in a later analysis to assign CDR3 sequences and most-parsimonious VDJ recombination scenarios. A later analysis defined each TCR beta chain by its CDR3 amino acid sequence plus V-gene family, and excluded reads lacking a unique V-gene family. As a way to deal with suspected cross-contamination and a sequencing artifact, a later analysis dropped approximately 570 nucleotide sequences that were highly shared and had low generation probability. For each public chain, a later analysis derived a clonal expansion index from normalized ranks of inferred template counts within each repertoire. In a later analysis, generation probabilities were computed with a VDJ recombination model fitted to out-of-frame rearrangements, and the resulting probabilities were checked against IGoR. A later analysis scored TCR-TCR, TCR-HLA and TCR-CMV co-occurrence with hypergeometric tests, applying a repertoire-size bias correction to TCR pairs. False discovery rates were estimated in a later analysis by permuting HLA or CMV assignments 20 times. In a later analysis, co-occurring TCRs were grouped with DBSCAN, and TCRdist sequence similarity was added when clustering was performed within HLA-allele-positive subsets. Repertoires with fewer than 30,000 or more than 120,000 public chains were left out of co-occurrence clustering, as were several repertoires with anomalous nucleotide sharing. In TCRdb, the immuneACCESS table is reduced to in-frame sequences with V and J assigned. These tables do not hold every clone; where another copy was compared, an unresolved V gene accounts for under half, and the others remain unexplained. V, J and clone size are taken as reported in that table, and D and trimming were inferred from the DNA itself. The sample includes fewer than 150,000 clones, with 60% to 80% observed a single time. Of the sample, around 4.9% falls within the top ten clones.

This chain joins TRBV15 to TRBJ2-7, and perhaps TRBD2 as D gene, on 5 matching bases. Material: PBMCs. The sequence was collected from a male donor in good health and CMV-seronegative. The CDR3 here reads CATSRDRPAGEQYF. The DNA sequence is as follows: TGTGCCACCAGCAGAGATCGGCCTGCGGGCGAGCAGTACTTC.